Shown below are 14 T cell receptor beta chains from a single sample sequenced in a study of shared clonotypes between healthy human individuals. Profiled with immunoSEQ multiplex PCR; TCRdb holds only in-frame clones, not every one. In the table there are some 1 million clones, about 75% of which are singletons. The sample was memory CD4+ T cells sorted from blood. Subset described: CD45RA-negative fraction. The source of these receptors is a man between 18 and 29 years old in good health.

The chain couples TRBV5-4 to TRBJ2-7; 7 nucleotides match TRBD2. Germline V gene sequence: CDR1 SGHNT, CDR2 YYREEE (reference sequence). The CDR3 is 14 amino acids. Germline trimming cut 7 bases from V and 0 bases from J; bases unmatched to any gene: 7. In DNA form, the CDR3 reads TGTGCCAGCGGGAAAGCGGGGAGCTCCTACGAGCAGTACTTC. As protein: CASGKAGSSYEQYF.

The count of this clone is one. The chain has TRBV28 and TRBJ2-7; 8 nucleotides line up with TRBD2. V gave up 7 bases and J gave up 2 bases; unmatched junction bases: 7. From germline, CDR1 is MDHEN and CDR2 SYDVKM. The CDR3 covers 14 residues. The CDR3: CASNRGGTTYEQYF. The CDR3, as DNA: TGTGCCAGCAACCGGGGGGGCACTACCTACGAGCAGTACTTC.

This clone appeared a single time. One end of the junction varies from germline; a read error may be responsible. The V and J genes are TRBV5-1 and TRBJ2-5; D unresolved. CDR1 is SGHRS, CDR2 YFSETQ, per germline. This CDR3 contains 15 residues. CDR3 amino acids: CASSLASSAQVTQYF. DNA for the CDR3: TGCGCCAGCAGCTTGGCCTCGAGCGCTCAAGTGACCCAGTACTTC.

J is TRBJ2-6 and V is TRBV19; perhaps TRBD2 as D (6 bases). Trimming took off 7 bases at V and 15 bases at J, with 13 bases between the two ends. CDR1 is LNHDA and CDR2 is SQIVND in the germline V gene (reference sequence). The CDR3 is 11 residues long. This chain's CDR3 is CASTEGPGLTF. The CDR3 nucleotides are TGTGCCAGTACGGAGGGCCCCGGCCTGACTTTC.

The V gene is TRBV5-6, the J gene TRBJ2-3; TRBD2 aligns across 8 bases. This CDR3 contains 15 residues. CDR1 and CDR2 (germline): SGHDT, YYEEEE. Trimming removed 0 bases from V and 4 bases from J; junction bases left unmatched: 4. The CDR3 nucleotides read TGTGCCAGCAGCTTGGGCGGGGGGACCCCAGATACGCAGTATTTT. Translated, it gives CASSLGGGTPDTQYF.

The chain joins TRBV6-5 to TRBJ1-4; 8 bases fit TRBD1. Trimming removed 4 bases from V and 4 bases from J; junction bases left unmatched: 2. The CDR3 has 14 amino acids. Germline V CDR1 and CDR2: MNHEY, SVGAGI. CDR3 residues: CASSWTGINEKLFF. As DNA, the CDR3 is TGTGCCAGCAGTTGGACAGGGATTAATGAAAAACTGTTTTTT.

The J gene is TRBJ2-6, the V gene TRBV7-9; weak D call: TRBD1 (5 bases). Trimming cost V 0 bases and J 2 bases, with 5 bases left between them. The CDR3 sequence is 15 residues long. From germline, CDR1 is SEHNR and CDR2 FQNEAQ (reference sequence). The CDR3 bases are TGTGCCAGCAGCTTAGCAGGGGCTGGGGCCAACGTCCTGACTTTC. As protein: CASSLAGAGANVLTF.

In its sample, this clone was seen once. The gene calls are TRBV20-1 and TRBJ1-2, with D hard to call. V was clipped by 6 bases and J by 6 bases, with 11 bases between them. Germline lookup yields CDR1 DFQATT and CDR2 SNEGSKA (reference sequence). The CDR3 contains 11 residues. CDR3 in amino acids: CSAGPGNGYTF. The DNA of the CDR3 is TGCAGTGCCGGGCCGGGGAATGGCTACACCTTC.

This clone was counted once. Other DNA sequences of this sample code for an identical CDR3. The gene calls are TRBV15 and TRBJ2-5, with D tentatively TRBD1 (5 bases). The germline V and J ends were trimmed by 1 base and 5 bases, with 8 bases remaining between them. The CDR3 extends over 13 amino acids. Germline V gene data show CDR1 as LNHNV and CDR2 as YYDKDF (reference sequence). The CDR3 DNA follows: TGTGCCACCAGCAGAGCCCGACAGGAGACCCAGTACTTC. Residues: CATSRARQETQYF.

The J gene is TRBJ2-7, the V gene TRBV28; 9 bases line up with TRBD1. Germline lookup yields CDR1 MDHEN and CDR2 SYDVKM. J was trimmed by 5 bases and V by 4 bases; bases with no gene match: 6. This CDR3 is built from 14 residues. As DNA, the CDR3 is TGTGCCAGCAGTTCCCCGGGACAGGGACACGAGCAGTACTTC. Its protein product is CASSSPGQGHEQYF.

The chain recombines TRBV6-5 with TRBJ1-3; D is undetermined. The CDR3 spans 15 residues. CDR1 and CDR2 from the germline V gene are MNHEY and SVGAGI. With 2 bases removed from V and 0 bases from J, the gap between germline ends came to 8 bases. The CDR3: CASSYTDFSGNTIYF. The CDR3 region has the DNA TGTGCCAGCAGTTACACAGACTTCTCTGGAAACACCATATATTTT.

The V and J genes are TRBV5-4 and TRBJ2-2, with 7 bases lining up with TRBD2. J was trimmed by 0 bases and V by 7 bases; bases with no gene match: 9. Germline V CDR1 and CDR2: SGHNT, YYREEE (reference sequence). The CDR3 length is 16 residues. The CDR3 loop is CASGRAGYSNTGELFF. In DNA form, the CDR3 reads TGTGCCAGCGGACGAGCGGGGTATTCGAACACCGGGGAGCTGTTTTTT.

CDR3 protein: CASSLLAGANSPLHF. The DNA of the CDR3 is TGTGCCAGCAGCTTACTTGCGGGCGCCAATTCACCCCTCCACTTT. The chain employs TRBV7-8 and TRBJ1-6; D not resolved. Trimming removed 2 bases at V and 7 bases at J, with 12 bases between. This CDR3 comprises 15 residues. Germline V gene data show CDR1 as SGHVS and CDR2 as FQNEAQ.

This clone was seen repeatedly, ten times or more. This chain links TRBV28 with TRBJ2-1; TRBD1 is a possible D gene (6 bases). The CDR3 has 12 residues. In germline, CDR1 is MDHEN, CDR2 SYDVKM. Deletions cut 5 bases from V and 7 bases from J, with 9 bases between. The CDR3 bases are TGTGCCAGCAGTCCGGACAGAAATGAGCAGTTCTTC. Encoded protein: CASSPDRNEQFF.